This TCR beta chain was identified during a study of blood T cell repertoires in COVID-19. Original processing methods: From reference gene primer amplification, estimates of nucleated cell counts were derived. Libraries were prepared by immunoSEQ multiplex PCR; TCRdb keeps only in-frame clonotypes and omits some of them. D and trimming were read from the DNA, whereas the V and J calls and clone size are those reported in that table. This table has almost 65,000 clones, just over 85% appearing once. Enrolment of Seattle patients took place during active infection, and they were followed longitudinally. Germline CDR1 SGHDT, CDR2 YYEEEE. The CDR3 has 13 amino acids. V was shortened by 4 bases and J by 4 bases, with 9 bases between the two germline ends.

The sample taken for sequencing was peripheral blood. The sequence was obtained from a woman in her fifties or sixties with COVID-19, enrolled during active disease. V and J are TRBV5-6 and TRBJ1-5; unclear D gene. The CDR3 reads CASSARWNQPQHF. The CDR3 bases are TGTGCCAGCAGCGCCCGGTGGAATCAGCCCCAGCATTTT. Combining the CDR3 with reference TRBV5-6 and TRBJ1-5 gives the whole variable domain DAGVTQSPTHLIKTRGQQVTLRCSPKSGHDTVSWYQQALGQGPQFIFQYYEEEERQRGNFPDRFSGHQFPNYSSELNVNALLLGDSALYLCASSARWNQPQHFGDGTRLSIL.